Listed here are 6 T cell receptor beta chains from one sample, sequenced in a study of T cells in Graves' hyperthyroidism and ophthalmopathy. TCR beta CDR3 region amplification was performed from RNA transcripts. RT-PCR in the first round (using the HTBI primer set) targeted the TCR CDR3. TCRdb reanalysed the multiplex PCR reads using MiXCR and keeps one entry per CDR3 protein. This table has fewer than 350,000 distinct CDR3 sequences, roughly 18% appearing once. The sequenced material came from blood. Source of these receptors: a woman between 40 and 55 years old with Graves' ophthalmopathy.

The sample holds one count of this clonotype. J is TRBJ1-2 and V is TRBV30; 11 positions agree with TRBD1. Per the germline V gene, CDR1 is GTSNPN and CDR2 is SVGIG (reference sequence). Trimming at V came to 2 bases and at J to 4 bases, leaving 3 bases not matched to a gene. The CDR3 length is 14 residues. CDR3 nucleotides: TGTGCCTGGAGTAGGGACAGGGGGGCCTATGGCTACACCTTC. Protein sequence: CAWSRDRGAYGYTF. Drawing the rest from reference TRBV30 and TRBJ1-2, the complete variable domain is SQTIHQWPATLVQPVGSPLSLECTVEGTSNPNLYWYRQAAGRGLQLLFYSVGIGQISSEVPQNLSASRPQDRQFILSSKKLLLSDSGFYLCAWSRDRGAYGYTFGSGTRLTVV.

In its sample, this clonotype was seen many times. CDR3 bases: TGTGCCAGTAGTTCTACGGGACAGGGGGCATATCAGCCCCAGCATTTT. It specifies CASSSTGQGAYQPQHF. The rearrangement joins TRBV19 to TRBJ1-5; 12 bases are a match to TRBD1. Losses at the gene ends were 5 bases for V and 5 bases for J; bases not matched to a gene: 7. The CDR3 sequence is 16 residues long. Germline loops: CDR1 LNHDA, CDR2 SQIVND (reference sequence).

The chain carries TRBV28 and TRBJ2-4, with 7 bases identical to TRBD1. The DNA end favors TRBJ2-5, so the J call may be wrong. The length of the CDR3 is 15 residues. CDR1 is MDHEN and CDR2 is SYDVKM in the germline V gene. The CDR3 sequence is CASSSPGTVVKTQYF. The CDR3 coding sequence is TGTGCCAGCAGCTCACCGGGGACAGTAGTAAAGACCCAGTACTTC.

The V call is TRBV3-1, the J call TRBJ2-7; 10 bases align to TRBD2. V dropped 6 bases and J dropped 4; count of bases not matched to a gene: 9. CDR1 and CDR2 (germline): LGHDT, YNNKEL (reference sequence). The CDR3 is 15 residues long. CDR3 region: CASSLLAGIRYEQYF. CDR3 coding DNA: TGTGCCAGCAGTCTACTAGCGGGAATTCGATACGAGCAGTACTTC.

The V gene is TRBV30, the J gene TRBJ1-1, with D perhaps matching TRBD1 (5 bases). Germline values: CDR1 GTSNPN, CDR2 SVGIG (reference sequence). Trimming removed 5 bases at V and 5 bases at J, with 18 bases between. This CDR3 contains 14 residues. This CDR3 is CAWHQEVGGTEAFF. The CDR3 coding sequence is TGTGCCTGGCACCAAGAAGTGGGGGGAACTGAAGCTTTCTTT.

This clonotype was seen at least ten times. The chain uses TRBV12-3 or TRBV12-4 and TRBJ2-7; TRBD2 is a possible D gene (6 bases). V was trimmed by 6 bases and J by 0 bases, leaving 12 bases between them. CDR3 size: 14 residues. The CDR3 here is CASSPHSGSYEQYF. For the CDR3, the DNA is TGTGCCAGCAGCCCGCATAGCGGCTCCTACGAGCAGTACTTC.